What follows are 22 T cell receptor beta chains derived from one specimen sequenced in a study of CD8+ T cells in alopecia areata (dated by TCRdb to the late 2010s). Reading the label with the study, this specimen's time point is: baseline before oral tofacitinib. The library was obtained by the immunoSEQ multiplex PCR assay. To provide template for TCR sequencing, every sample had RNA extracted and reverse transcribed into cDNA. TCRdb took this table from immuneACCESS and kept in-frame rearrangements with V and J called. Such tables lack part of the clones; where checked against another copy, unresolved V genes explain under half of the gap, and the rest is unexplained. This sample holds about 250,000 clones; less than 80% were observed only once. Clones ranked in the top ten supply 1.2% of the sample. The starting material was CD4+ T cells sorted from blood, obtained at week 0. Every receptor here comes from a human donor with alopecia areata.

The chain employs TRBV29-1 and TRBJ1-2; D gene ambiguous. Germline V CDR1 and CDR2: SQVTM, ANQGSEA. The CDR3 runs to 12 residues. V gave up 1 base and J gave up 4 bases, with 7 bases separating them. CDR3 DNA sequence: TGCAGCGTTGAAGGGTTTGGCTATGGCTACACCTTC. The encoded protein is CSVEGFGYGYTF.

This chain uses TRBV7-8 with TRBJ2-3; 10 bases map to TRBD1. The germline V gene encodes CDR1 SGHVS and CDR2 FQNEAQ. The CDR3 is 16 residues long. V shed 0 bases, J shed 5 bases, and the junction held 5 bases outside the gene matches. The CDR3 DNA sequence: TGTGCCAGCAGCTTAGCCGAGACAGGGGGCTTAGATACGCAGTATTTT. As protein: CASSLAETGGLDTQYF.

This chain links TRBV4-1 with TRBJ1-6; D is uncertain. The CDR3 totals 16 residues. The germline V gene has CDR1 MGHRA and CDR2 YSYEKL. V was cut by 2 bases and J by 0 bases, with 8 bases left in between. In DNA, the CDR3 is TGCGCCAGCAGCCAACAGCCGAGCTCCTATAATTCACCCCTCCACTTT. Amino acid sequence: CASSQQPSSYNSPLHF.

The chain recombines TRBV30 with TRBJ1-5; possible D gene TRBD1, 6 bases. CDR1 and CDR2 (germline): GTSNPN, SVGIG (reference sequence). This CDR3 has 13 amino acids. Trimming removed 2 bases from V and 7 bases from J, with 12 bases in between. In DNA form, the CDR3 reads TGTGCCTGGAGTATACAGGGAGAGCAGCCCCAGCATTTT. Encoded protein: CAWSIQGEQPQHF.

V gene TRBV5-1 combines with J gene TRBJ2-4, with a possible D match to TRBD1 (6 bases). CDR1 is SGHRS, CDR2 YFSETQ, per germline. V lost 4 bases and J lost 1, with 6 bases in between. The CDR3 is 13 residues long. The CDR3 DNA is TGCGCCAGCAGCCAGGGGGCCAAAAACATTCAGTACTTC. Its translation is CASSQGAKNIQYF.

This clone turned up a few times. The rearrangement links TRBV9 to TRBJ1-6, with a weak D call TRBD1 (5 bases). V lost 4 bases to trimming and J lost 7 bases, with 15 bases between them. This CDR3 contains 15 residues. Germline loops: CDR1 SGDLS, CDR2 YYNGEE. The CDR3 nucleotides are TGTGCCAGCAGCCCAAGCGGGGCAGCCAATTCACCCCTCCACTTT. Its protein product is CASSPSGAANSPLHF.

The chain joins TRBV27 to TRBJ2-5, with TRBD2 as a possible D gene (5 bases). The length of the CDR3 is 13 residues. With 8 bases removed from V and 4 bases from J, the gap between germline ends came to 14 bases. Germline CDR1 reads MNHEY; CDR2 reads SMNVEV (reference sequence). The CDR3 is CASGRPFGETQYF. The CDR3 DNA is TGTGCCAGCGGGAGACCGTTTGGAGAGACCCAGTACTTC.

The chain joins TRBV15 to TRBJ1-1, with D perhaps TRBD1 (5 bases). The CDR3 runs 14 residues. In germline, CDR1 is LNHNV, CDR2 YYDKDF (reference sequence). V lost 1 base to trimming and J lost 4 bases, with 10 bases between them. CDR3: CATSRATGGTEAFF. The CDR3 region has the DNA TGTGCCACCAGCAGAGCAACAGGCGGCACTGAAGCTTTCTTT.

Here the CDR3 reads CASSYGPFGQPQHF. CDR3 DNA sequence: TGTGCCAGCAGTTACGGGCCGTTCGGTCAGCCCCAGCATTTT. The rearrangement joins TRBV6-5 to TRBJ1-5, with unresolved D. Trimming cost V 2 bases and J 6 bases, with 11 bases left between them. The CDR3 spans 14 residues. Germline V CDR1 and CDR2: MNHEY, SVGAGI.

J is TRBJ2-7 and V is TRBV5-1; either TRBD1 or TRBD2 may fit D (5 bases each). V was clipped by 4 bases and J by 5 bases, with 10 bases between them. The CDR3 is 12 residues long. The germline CDR1 and CDR2 sequences are SGHRS and YFSETQ. DNA of the CDR3: TGCGCCAGCAGCCGGGGCTTCCACGAGCAGTACTTC. Translation gives CASSRGFHEQYF.

V usage is TRBV7-2 and J usage is TRBJ1-2, with a possible D match to TRBD1 (6 bases). Germline V gene sequence: CDR1 SGHTA, CDR2 FQGNSA. CDR3 length equals 18 residues. Trimming took 4 bases from V and 2 from J, leaving 23 bases between them. The CDR3 region is CASSWTSTGPAQNYGYTF. The CDR3 coding sequence is TGTGCCAGCAGCTGGACGTCAACAGGGCCTGCGCAGAACTATGGCTACACCTTC.

This chain connects TRBV7-8 to TRBJ1-6, with unresolved D. V was trimmed by 4 bases and J by 9 bases, leaving 13 bases between them. CDR3 length: 14 residues. Germline V CDR1 and CDR2: SGHVS, FQNEAQ. CDR3 DNA: TGTGCCAGCAGCTCGGGCCCAGGATCTTCACCCCTCCACTTT. Its protein is CASSSGPGSSPLHF. Supplemented by reference TRBV7-8 and TRBJ1-6, the full variable domain reads GAGVSQSPRYKVAKRGQDVALRCDPISGHVSLFWYQQALGQGPEFLTYFQNEAQLDKSGLPSDRFFAERPEGSVSTLKIQRTQQEDSAVYLCASSSGPGSSPLHFGNGTRLTVT.

The rearrangement links TRBV29-1 to TRBJ2-1; 8 nucleotides align to TRBD1. CDR3 size: 10 residues. CDR1 SQVTM and CDR2 ANQGSEA come from the germline V gene. V lost 4 bases and J lost 14; bases outside the gene matches: 4. The CDR3 spells CSVVQGQEFF. CDR3 coding DNA: TGCAGCGTTGTACAGGGACAGGAGTTCTTC.

The chain recombines TRBV27 with TRBJ1-6, with D possibly being TRBD1 (6 bases). The CDR3 contains 16 residues. Deletions cut 7 bases from V and 7 bases from J, with 20 bases between. Germline CDR1 is MNHEY and CDR2 is SMNVEV (reference sequence). CDR3 region: CASTPFRQAGNSPLHF. In nucleotides, the CDR3 is TGTGCCAGCACTCCTTTTCGACAGGCCGGGAATTCACCCCTCCACTTT.

In DNA form, the CDR3 reads TGCAGTCCCAGCGGGGGTAATGAGCAGTTCTTC. Translating it yields CSPSGGNEQFF. The gene calls are TRBV20-1 and TRBJ2-1; 8 bases map to TRBD2. The CDR3 has 11 amino acids. CDR1 and CDR2 from the germline V gene are DFQATT and SNEGSKA (reference sequence). V shed 8 bases and J 7 bases; nucleotides not matched to a gene: 4.

This clone has only a few counts. The chain is built from TRBV23-1 and TRBJ2-7; 8 nucleotides match TRBD1. TRBV23-1 qualifies as an ORF whose function is uncertain. The CDR3 is made up of 15 amino acids. With 4 bases clipped from V and 0 bases from J, the junction kept 5 bases outside the gene matches. In DNA form, the CDR3 reads TGCGCCAGCAGTCCGGGACAGGCGAACTCCTACGAGCAGTACTTC. It codes for CASSPGQANSYEQYF.

This chain uses TRBV10-3 with TRBJ2-7, with D perhaps TRBD1 (7 bases). Trimming removed 5 bases from V and 5 bases from J, with 16 bases in between. The CDR3 sequence is 14 residues long. Germline V gives CDR1 ENHRY, CDR2 SYGVKD. CDR3 amino acids: CAISKGLQGDEQYF. As DNA, the CDR3 is TGTGCCATCAGTAAGGGACTCCAGGGGGACGAGCAGTACTTC.

This sequence joins TRBV5-1 and TRBJ2-1, with D tentatively TRBD1 or TRBD2 (5 bases each). This CDR3 spans 17 amino acids. In germline, CDR1 is SGHRS, CDR2 YFSETQ. Trimming stripped 3 bases from V and 2 bases from J, with 18 bases between. The CDR3 spells CASSYQSGPVAYNEQFF. Here the CDR3 DNA reads TGCGCCAGCAGCTACCAGTCGGGACCCGTGGCCTACAATGAGCAGTTCTTC.

The chain uses TRBV27 and TRBJ2-5; D remains unclear. Germline V gene data show CDR1 as MNHEY and CDR2 as SMNVEV (reference sequence). Trimming shortened V by 3 bases and J by 2 bases, and 13 bases separated the two germline ends. The CDR3 sequence is 15 residues long. As DNA, the CDR3 is TGTGCCAGCAGTTTGTTTGCGGAGCCTCAAGAGACCCAGTACTTC. Residues: CASSLFAEPQETQYF.

The rearrangement joins TRBV9 to TRBJ1-1; no definite D call. CDR1 is SGDLS and CDR2 is YYNGEE in the germline V gene. The V end was cut by 4 bases, the J end by 4 bases, with 17 bases between. There are 15 residues in the CDR3. DNA of the CDR3: TGTGCCAGCAGCTACAATGGTAGGTCGGGCACTGAAGCTTTCTTT. Its protein product is CASSYNGRSGTEAFF. The full variable domain, completed using reference TRBV9 and TRBJ1-1, is DSGVTQTPKHLITATGQRVTLRCSPRSGDLSVYWYQQSLDQGLQFLIQYYNGEERAKGNILERFSAQQFPDLHSELNLSSLELGDSALYFCASSYNGRSGTEAFFGQGTRLTVV.

The V call is TRBV9, the J call TRBJ2-5; perhaps D is TRBD1 or TRBD2 (5 bases each). Germline V gene lookup returns CDR1 SGDLS and CDR2 YYNGEE. V lost 3 bases and J 0 bases, leaving 12 bases between the germline ends. The CDR3 loop spans 15 amino acids. The CDR3 region is CASSGGPAYQETQYF. For the CDR3, the DNA is TGTGCCAGCAGCGGGGGACCAGCTTACCAAGAGACCCAGTACTTC.

The chain has TRBV27 and TRBJ2-7; a weak D match, TRBD2 (6 bases). The CDR3 consists of 16 residues. Trimming stripped 4 bases from V and 2 bases from J, with 18 bases between. CDR1 MNHEY and CDR2 SMNVEV come from the germline V gene (reference sequence). The DNA for the CDR3 is TGTGCCAGCAGTTCGTATAGGGCGGGGCTCCCCTACGAGCAGTACTTC. Amino acids: CASSSYRAGLPYEQYF.